The clone carrying this T cell receptor (beta chain) was found a few times. What it binds is unknown. This CDR3 is 17 amino acids long. Germline V gives CDR1 MDHEN, CDR2 SYDVKM. V was pared by 3 bases and J by 0 bases, with 15 bases between. Tagging with unique molecular identifiers was applied to individual cDNA molecules. Each CDR3 protein gets one entry after TCRdb re-called the 5' RACE reads with MiXCR. The repertoire includes 85,000 to 100,000 distinct CDR3 sequences, around 17% of them detected once, and roughly 1.3% sits in the top ten. This entry belongs to a study of early T cells in non-severe SARS-CoV-2 infection. Study-wide results and limits: In VDJdb matching, anti-spike CD8 responses were favored while private and CD4 specificities went missing.

Sequences were obtained from whole blood. The TCR originated in an adult who was a healthcare worker with PCR-confirmed SARS-CoV-2 infection or an uninfected control (not recorded which). The rearrangement joins TRBV28 to TRBJ2-1, with D possibly TRBD1 on 6 matching bases. The CDR3 DNA is TGTGCCAGCAGTTTGGCTTCAGGGGTTAGCTCCTACAATGAGCAGTTCTTC. It specifies CASSLASGVSSYNEQFF.